This T cell receptor beta chain was captured by sequencing in a study of cytomegalovirus exposure and HLA in healthy donors. Overall study results and limits: Later analysis reportedly placed an Asian-associated ancestry cluster below the roughly 630-donor mean in N-insertions. TCR beta sequences reportedly predicted the HLA-A and HLA-B alleles of most subjects accurately. In a later analysis, V- and J-gene trimming of beta chains associated with a DCLRE1C missense variant, replicated independently. Sequencing likely generated an artifact that appeared as a cluster of highly shared sequence variants.

The length of the CDR3 is 16 residues. V lost 1 base and J 0 bases, leaving 10 bases between the germline ends. CDR1 is LGHNA, CDR2 YNFKEQ, per germline. The PCR contained 60 Vbeta and 13 Jbeta primers. This table comes from immunoSEQ multiplex PCR, and its TCRdb copy is limited to in-frame clones, with some not included. Found here are 80,000 to 100,000 clones, about 80% of them singletons; the top ten hold roughly 11%. Comments on this clone: The antigen remains undetermined.

The chain employs TRBV4-2 and TRBJ1-3; D may be TRBD1 (6 bases). The clonotype comes from a young man in good health and CMV-seropositive. The sample comprised PBMCs. CDR3 nucleotide sequence: TGTGCCAGCAGCCAAGCGGACAGCCACTCTGGAAACACCATATATTTT. Amino acids: CASSQADSHSGNTIYF.